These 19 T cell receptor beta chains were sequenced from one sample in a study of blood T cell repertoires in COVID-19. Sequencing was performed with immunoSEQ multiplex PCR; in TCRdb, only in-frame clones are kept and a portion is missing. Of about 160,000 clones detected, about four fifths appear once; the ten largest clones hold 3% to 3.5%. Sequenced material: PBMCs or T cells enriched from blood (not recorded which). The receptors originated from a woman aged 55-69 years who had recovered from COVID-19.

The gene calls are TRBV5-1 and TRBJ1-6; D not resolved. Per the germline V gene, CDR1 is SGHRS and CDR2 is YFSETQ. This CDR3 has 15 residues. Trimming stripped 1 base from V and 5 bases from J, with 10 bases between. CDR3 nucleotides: TGCGCCAGCAGCTTGCAACAGCTGAATAATTCACCCCTCCACTTT. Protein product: CASSLQQLNNSPLHF.

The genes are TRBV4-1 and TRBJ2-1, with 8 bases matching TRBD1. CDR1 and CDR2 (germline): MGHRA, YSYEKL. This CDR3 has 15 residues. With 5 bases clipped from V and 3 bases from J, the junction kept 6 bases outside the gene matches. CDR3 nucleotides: TGCGCCAGCAGCGCGGACAGGGAGTTCTACAATGAGCAGTTCTTC. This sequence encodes CASSADREFYNEQFF.

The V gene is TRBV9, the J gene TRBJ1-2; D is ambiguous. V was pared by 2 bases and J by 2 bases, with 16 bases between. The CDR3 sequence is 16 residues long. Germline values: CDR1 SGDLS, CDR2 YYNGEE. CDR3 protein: CASSVESTARNYGYTF. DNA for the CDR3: TGTGCCAGCAGCGTTGAGAGCACAGCAAGAAACTATGGCTACACCTTC.

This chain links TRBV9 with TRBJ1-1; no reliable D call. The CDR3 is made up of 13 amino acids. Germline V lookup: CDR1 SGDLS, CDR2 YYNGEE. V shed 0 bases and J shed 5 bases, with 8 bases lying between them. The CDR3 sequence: CASSVAAGTEAFF. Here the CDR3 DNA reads TGTGCCAGCAGCGTAGCAGCCGGGACTGAAGCTTTCTTT.

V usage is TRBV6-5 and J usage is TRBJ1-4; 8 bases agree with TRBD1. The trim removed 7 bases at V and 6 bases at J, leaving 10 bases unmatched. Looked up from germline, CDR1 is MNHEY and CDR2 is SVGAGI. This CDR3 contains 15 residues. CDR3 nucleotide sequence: TGTGCCAGCACCCGGGGTGAGACAGGGGATGAAAAACTGTTTTTT. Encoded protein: CASTRGETGDEKLFF.

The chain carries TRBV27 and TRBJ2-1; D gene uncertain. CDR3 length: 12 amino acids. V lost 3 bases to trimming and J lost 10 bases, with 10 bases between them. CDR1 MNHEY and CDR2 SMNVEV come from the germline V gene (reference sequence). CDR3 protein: CASSFPGYEQFF. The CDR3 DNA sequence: TGTGCCAGCAGTTTTCCAGGCTACGAGCAGTTCTTC.

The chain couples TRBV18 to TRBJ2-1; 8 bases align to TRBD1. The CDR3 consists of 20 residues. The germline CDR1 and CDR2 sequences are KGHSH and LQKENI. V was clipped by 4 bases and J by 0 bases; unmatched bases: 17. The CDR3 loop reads CASSLQVYWSGQGSYNEQFF. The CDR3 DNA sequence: TGTGCCAGCTCACTTCAGGTATACTGGTCAGGACAGGGCTCCTACAATGAGCAGTTCTTC.

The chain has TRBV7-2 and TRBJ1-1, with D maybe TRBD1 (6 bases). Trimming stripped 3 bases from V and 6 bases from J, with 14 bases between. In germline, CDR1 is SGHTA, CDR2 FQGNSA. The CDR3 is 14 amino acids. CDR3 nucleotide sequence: TGTGCCAGCAGCTTTCTTGGGGGCAGCGCTGAAGCTTTCTTT. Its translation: CASSFLGGSAEAFF.

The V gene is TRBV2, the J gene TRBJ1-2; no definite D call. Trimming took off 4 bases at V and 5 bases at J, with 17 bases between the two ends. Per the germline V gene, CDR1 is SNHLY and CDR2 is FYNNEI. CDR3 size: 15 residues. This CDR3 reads CASSVFGGEQYGYTF. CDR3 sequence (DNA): TGTGCCAGCAGTGTGTTTGGAGGCGAACAATATGGCTACACCTTC.

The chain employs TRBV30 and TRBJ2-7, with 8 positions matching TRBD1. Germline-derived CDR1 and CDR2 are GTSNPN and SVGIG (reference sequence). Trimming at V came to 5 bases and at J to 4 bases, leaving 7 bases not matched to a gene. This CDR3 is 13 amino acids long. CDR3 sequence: CAWDRQGRYEQYF. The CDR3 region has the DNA TGTGCCTGGGATAGACAGGGGAGATACGAGCAGTACTTC.

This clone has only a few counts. The DNA for the CDR3 is TGTGCCAGTAGGAGGACAGGGTACTACGAGCAGTACTTC. This translates into CASRRTGYYEQYF. This chain links TRBV19 with TRBJ2-7; 8 bases fit TRBD1. Germline trimming cut 6 bases from V and 3 bases from J; bases unmatched to any gene: 4. This CDR3 is built from 13 residues. Germline loops: CDR1 LNHDA, CDR2 SQIVND (reference sequence).

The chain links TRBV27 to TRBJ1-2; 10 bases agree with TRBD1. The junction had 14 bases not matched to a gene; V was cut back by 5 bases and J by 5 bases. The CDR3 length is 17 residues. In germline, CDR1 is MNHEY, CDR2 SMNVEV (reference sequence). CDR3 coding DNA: TGTGCCAGCAGTCCCTCGCTTGGGACAGGGGTAGGGTATGGCTACACCTTC. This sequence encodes CASSPSLGTGVGYGYTF.

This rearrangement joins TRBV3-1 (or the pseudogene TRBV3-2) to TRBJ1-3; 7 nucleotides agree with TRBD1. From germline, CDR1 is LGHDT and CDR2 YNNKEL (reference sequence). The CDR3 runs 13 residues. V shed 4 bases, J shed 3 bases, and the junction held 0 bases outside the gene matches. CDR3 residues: CASSRDSGNTIYF. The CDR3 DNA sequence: TGTGCCAGCAGCCGGGACAGTGGAAACACCATATATTTT.

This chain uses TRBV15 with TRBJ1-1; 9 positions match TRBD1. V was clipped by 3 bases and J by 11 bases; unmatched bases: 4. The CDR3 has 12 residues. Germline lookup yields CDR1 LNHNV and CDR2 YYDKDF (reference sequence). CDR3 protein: CATSRGTGKAFF. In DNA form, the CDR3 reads TGTGCCACCAGCAGGGGGACAGGGAAGGCTTTCTTT.

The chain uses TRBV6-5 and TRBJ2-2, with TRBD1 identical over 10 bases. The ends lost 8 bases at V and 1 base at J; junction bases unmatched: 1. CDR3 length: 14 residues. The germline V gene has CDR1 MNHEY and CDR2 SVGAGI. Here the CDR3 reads CASGQGGNTGELFF. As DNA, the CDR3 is TGTGCCAGCGGACAGGGGGGGAACACCGGGGAGCTGTTTTTT.

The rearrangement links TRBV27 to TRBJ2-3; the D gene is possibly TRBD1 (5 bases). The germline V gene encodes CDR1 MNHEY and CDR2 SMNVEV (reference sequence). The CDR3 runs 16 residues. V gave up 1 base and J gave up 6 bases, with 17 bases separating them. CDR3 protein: CASSLLRVGAEDTQYF. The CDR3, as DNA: TGTGCCAGCAGTTTATTACGGGTAGGGGCTGAGGATACGCAGTATTTT.

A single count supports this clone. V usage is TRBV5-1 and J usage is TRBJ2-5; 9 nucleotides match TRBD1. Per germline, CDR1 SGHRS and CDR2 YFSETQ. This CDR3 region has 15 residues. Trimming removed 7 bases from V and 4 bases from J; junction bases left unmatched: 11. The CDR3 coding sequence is TGCGCCAGCTACCCTAGGGACAGGGTTGGAGAGACCCAGTACTTC. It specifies CASYPRDRVGETQYF.

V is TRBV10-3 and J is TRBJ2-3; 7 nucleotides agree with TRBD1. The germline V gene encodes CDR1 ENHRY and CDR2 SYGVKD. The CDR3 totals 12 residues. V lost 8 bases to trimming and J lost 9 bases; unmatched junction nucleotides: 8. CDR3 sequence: CAIGSTDRTQYF. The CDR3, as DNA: TGTGCCATCGGATCCACGGACAGGACGCAGTATTTT.

Here the CDR3 DNA reads TGTGCCAGCAGCTTGGGGGCCGGCACAGATACGCAGTATTTT. Translation gives CASSLGAGTDTQYF. The chain couples TRBV5-6 to TRBJ2-3; no firm D call. CDR1 and CDR2 from the germline V gene are SGHDT and YYEEEE. Trimming cost V 0 bases and J 1 base, with 6 bases left between them. The CDR3 length is 14 residues.